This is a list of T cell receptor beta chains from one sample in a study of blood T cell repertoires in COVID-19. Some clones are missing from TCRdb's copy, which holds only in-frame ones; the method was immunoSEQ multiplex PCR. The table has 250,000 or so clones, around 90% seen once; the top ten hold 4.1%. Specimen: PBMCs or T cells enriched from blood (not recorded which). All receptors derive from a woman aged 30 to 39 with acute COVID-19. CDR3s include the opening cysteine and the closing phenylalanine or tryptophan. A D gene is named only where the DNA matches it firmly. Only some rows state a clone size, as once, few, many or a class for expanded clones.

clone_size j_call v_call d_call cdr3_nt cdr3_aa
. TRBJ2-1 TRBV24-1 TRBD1 TGTGCCACCAGTGACAACAGGGGGAGTGAGCAGTTCTTC CATSDNRGSEQFF
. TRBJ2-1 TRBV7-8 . TGTGCCAGCAGCGAAACTTTAGGGGGCTCCTACAATGAGCAGTTCTTC CASSETLGGSYNEQFF
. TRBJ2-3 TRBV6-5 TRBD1 TGTGCCAGCAGAAAAGACAGGGGTCTATCAGATACGCAGTATTTT CASRKDRGLSDTQYF
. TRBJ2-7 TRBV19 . TGTGCCAGTAGTATAGATCAGAACAACCGTACCGAGCAGTACTTC CASSIDQNNRTEQYF
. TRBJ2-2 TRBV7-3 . TGTGCCAGCCGGGGTGCGGGGAACACCGGGGAGCTGTTTTTT CASRGAGNTGELFF
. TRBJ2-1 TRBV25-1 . TGTGCCAGCAGTGAAGAAACGAGCTCCTACAATGAGCAGTTCTTC CASSEETSSYNEQFF
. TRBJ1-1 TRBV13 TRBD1 TGTGCCAGCAGCGACGGACAGGGAGAAACTTTCTTT CASSDGQGETFF
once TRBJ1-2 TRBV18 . TGTGCCAGCTCACCACCTGCAGGGGCGGACTATGGCTACACCTTC CASSPPAGADYGYTF
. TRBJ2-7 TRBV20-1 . TGCAGTGCTAGGAGGGAAGAAGGGCAGTACTTC CSARREEGQYF
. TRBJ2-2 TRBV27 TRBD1 TGTGCCAGCAGCTTGGACAGGGTCGGCGGGGAGCTGTTTTTT CASSLDRVGGELFF
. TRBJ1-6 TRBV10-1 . TGCGCCAGCAGTGACTTCACAGGGCCGAGCTCCTATAATTCACCCCTCCACTTT CASSDFTGPSSYNSPLHF
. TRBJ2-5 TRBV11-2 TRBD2 TGTGCCAGCAGCTCACTAGCGGGAAGATCAGAGACCCAGTACTTC CASSSLAGRSETQYF
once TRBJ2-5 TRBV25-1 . TGTGCCAGCAGTTTGGGGCTAGAGACCCAGTACTTC CASSLGLETQYF
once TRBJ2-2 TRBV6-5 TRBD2 TGTGCCAGCAGTTCCGGGACTAGCGGGAGGGAGCTGTTTTTT CASSSGTSGRELFF
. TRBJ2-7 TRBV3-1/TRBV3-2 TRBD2 TGTGCCAGCAGCCAAGATTTACTAGCGGGATACGAGCAGTACTTC CASSQDLLAGYEQYF
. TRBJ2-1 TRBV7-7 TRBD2 TGTGCTAGCAGCTTACAACTAGCGGGAGCGGGGAATGAGCAGTTCTTC CASSLQLAGAGNEQFF
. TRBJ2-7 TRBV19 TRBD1 TGTGCCAGTAGTTTGACAGGGGGCTCCTACGAGCAGTACTTC CASSLTGGSYEQYF
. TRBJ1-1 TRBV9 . TGTGCCAGCAGCGTAGGACAGGCCGCCACTGAAGCTTTCTTT CASSVGQAATEAFF
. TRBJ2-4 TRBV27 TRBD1 TGTGCCAGCAGTCCTCCGGGACAGGGAAACATTCAGTACTTC CASSPPGQGNIQYF
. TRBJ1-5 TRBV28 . TGTGCCACCGATACAGGGCCCGACTCAAATCAGCCCCAGCATTTT CATDTGPDSNQPQHF
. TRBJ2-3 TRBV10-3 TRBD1 TGTGCCATCAGTGAGTCGATAGTTTCGGACAGGGACACAGATACGCAGTATTTT CAISESIVSDRDTDTQYF
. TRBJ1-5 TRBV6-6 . TGTGCCAGCAGTTACTCCAAGCGGGGGAGTGATCAGCCCCAGCATTTT CASSYSKRGSDQPQHF
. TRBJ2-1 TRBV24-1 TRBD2 TGTGCCACCAGTGAACCGGGACTAGCGGAAAAGGGATCCTACAATGAGCAGTTCTTC CATSEPGLAEKGSYNEQFF
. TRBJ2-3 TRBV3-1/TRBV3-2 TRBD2 TGTGCCAGCAGCCAAGATCGGGGTAGCGGGAGGATATATACGCAGTATTTT CASSQDRGSGRIYTQYF